The 20 T cell receptor beta chains listed next were all sequenced from one sample in a study of metastatic and nonmetastatic thyroid tumors. Nobody among the patients had been given any treatment before thyroid surgery. TCRdb re-called the PCR reads through MiXCR. The top ten hold roughly 13% of the sample, which has about 70,000 clones, roughly 18% seen once. Sequencing was done on a sample of blood. The receptors were gathered from a female donor with papillary thyroid cancer or a benign thyroid nodule (not recorded which). Some clones in this sample may be carry-over from other donors' samples.

This rearrangement joins TRBV5-8 to TRBJ2-7; D is ambiguous. Trimming removed 1 base at V and 2 bases at J, with 4 bases between. CDR3 size: 12 residues. Germline loops: CDR1 SGHTS, CDR2 YDEGEE. The CDR3 coding sequence is TGTGCCAGCAGCTTGCCAGCCTACGAGCAGTACTTC. It codes for CASSLPAYEQYF. The whole variable domain, filled in from reference TRBV5-8 and TRBJ2-7, reads EAGVTQSPTHLIKTRGQQATLRCSPISGHTSVYWYQQALGLGLQFLLWYDEGEERNRGNFPPRFSGRQFPNYSSELNVNALELEDSALYLCASSLPAYEQYFGPGTRLTVT.

This clone was counted many times. The chain combines TRBV6-1 with TRBJ1-3, with D possibly matching TRBD1 (6 bases). The CDR3 is 15 residues long. V shed 0 bases and J shed 6 bases, with 12 bases lying between them. From germline, CDR1 is MNHNS and CDR2 SASEGT. Here the CDR3 reads CASSEARGLANTIYF. The CDR3 bases are TGTGCCAGCAGTGAAGCGCGGGGGCTGGCAAACACCATATATTTT.

At least ten counts were recorded for this clone. This chain connects TRBV4-2 to TRBJ2-2, with D possibly being TRBD2 (6 bases). Between the trimmed V and J ends, which lost 0 bases and 5 bases, there was a span of 10 bases. The germline CDR1 and CDR2 sequences are LGHNA and YNFKEQ. The CDR3 contains 15 residues. This CDR3 is CASSQDQEGTGELFF. The CDR3 bases are TGTGCCAGCAGCCAAGATCAGGAGGGGACCGGGGAGCTGTTTTTT.

The chain combines TRBV20-1 with TRBJ2-2; D is uncertain. The CDR3 length is 15 residues. The V and J ends lost 1 base and 4 bases respectively, with 13 bases between them. Germline loops: CDR1 DFQATT, CDR2 SNEGSKA (reference sequence). The CDR3 coding sequence is TGCAGTGCTAGAGTTACTCGGACGGCCACCGGGGAGCTGTTTTTT. Its protein product is CSARVTRTATGELFF.

This clone was recorded many times. The chain is built from TRBV19 and TRBJ1-1, with a tentative D call TRBD1 (5 bases). The germline V gene has CDR1 LNHDA and CDR2 SQIVND (reference sequence). This CDR3 is 14 amino acids long. V was shortened by 8 bases and J by 0 bases, with 13 bases between the two germline ends. The CDR3 DNA reads as TGTGCCAGTTCCCCGACAGCTTTGAACACTGAAGCTTTCTTT. It encodes CASSPTALNTEAFF. The full variable domain, in which reference TRBV19 and TRBJ1-1 provide the parts outside the CDR3, is DGGITQSPKYLFRKEGQNVTLSCEQNLNHDAMYWYRQDPGQGLRLIYYSQIVNDFQKGDIAEGYSVSREKKESFPLTVTSAQKNPTAFYLCASSPTALNTEAFFGQGTRLTVV.

This clone was counted a few times. A clone one base away is much larger, so this may be a read error. Other nucleotide sequences in the sample specify the same CDR3. The J gene is TRBJ2-5, the V gene TRBV7-8, with 7 bases fitting TRBD2. The CDR3 spans 14 residues. From germline, CDR1 is SGHVS and CDR2 FQNEAQ. The CDR3 loop is CASSFRGAGETQYF. The DNA of the CDR3 is TGTGCCAGCAGCTTTAGAGGGGCGGGGGAGACACAGTACTTC.

This clone was counted ten times or more. The chain has TRBV30 and TRBJ1-6; 8 nucleotides line up with TRBD1. This CDR3 is 15 amino acids long. Germline V CDR1 and CDR2: GTSNPN, SVGIG (reference sequence). J gave up 13 bases and V 5 bases, and 16 bases lay outside the gene matches. This CDR3 is CAWSTTDRGLYPLHF. The CDR3 coding sequence is TGTGCCTGGTCTACGACCGACAGGGGCCTTTATCCCCTCCACTTT.

This clone was seen ten or more times. The chain is built from TRBV19 and TRBJ2-7, with 10 bases fitting TRBD1. With 7 bases clipped from V and 2 bases from J, the junction kept 8 bases outside the gene matches. The CDR3 is 15 residues long. Germline values: CDR1 LNHDA, CDR2 SQIVND (reference sequence). CDR3 sequence reads: CASTWGTGETYEQYF. CDR3 DNA sequence: TGTGCCAGTACTTGGGGGACAGGGGAGACCTACGAGCAGTACTTC.

This clone was counted only a few times. J is TRBJ1-5 and V is TRBV12-3 or TRBV12-4; D unresolved. V was trimmed by 3 bases and J by 7 bases, leaving 10 bases between them. There are 13 residues in the CDR3. The DNA for the CDR3 is TGTGCCAGCAGTTTGGATGTAGAGCAGCCCCAGCATTTT. Amino acid sequence: CASSLDVEQPQHF.

The chain has TRBV24-1 and TRBJ2-6; D perhaps matches TRBD1 (5 bases). The germline CDR1 and CDR2 sequences are KGHDR and SFDVKD. The CDR3 length is 16 residues. Trimming left V 1 base short and J 3 bases short, with 9 bases between. The CDR3 DNA reads TGTGCCACCAGTGATTTAGGCAGGGATGGGGCCAACGTCCTGACTTTC. This encodes CATSDLGRDGANVLTF.

This clone was seen repeatedly, ten times or more. This chain joins TRBV15 and TRBJ2-1; D unclear. CDR1 and CDR2 (germline): LNHNV, YYDKDF (reference sequence). The CDR3 is 14 residues long. The V gene lost 0 bases and the J gene lost 4 bases, with 7 bases spanning the gap. The CDR3 DNA reads TGTGCCACCAGCAGAGATCTAGATTACAATGAGCAGTTCTTC. It encodes CATSRDLDYNEQFF.

This clone was seen at least ten times. The gene calls are TRBV9 and TRBJ2-1; 11 bases map to TRBD2. The length of the CDR3 is 16 residues. Germline assignment: CDR1 SGDLS and CDR2 YYNGEE. J lost 8 bases, V lost 4 bases, and 11 bases had no gene match. DNA of the CDR3: TGTGCCAGCAGCACACCGACTAGCGGGGATACGGATGAGCAGTTCTTC. As protein: CASSTPTSGDTDEQFF. The entire variable domain, with the rest obtained from reference TRBV9 and TRBJ2-1, is as follows: DSGVTQTPKHLITATGQRVTLRCSPRSGDLSVYWYQQSLDQGLQFLIQYYNGEERAKGNILERFSAQQFPDLHSELNLSSLELGDSALYFCASSTPTSGDTDEQFFGPGTRLTVL.

The V and J genes are TRBV30 and TRBJ2-7, with 11 nucleotides matching TRBD2. Trimming cost V 0 bases and J 9 bases; bases outside gene matches: 7. The CDR3 loop spans 14 amino acids. The germline gives CDR1 GTSNPN, CDR2 SVGIG (reference sequence). The CDR3 here is CAWSVLAGEGGQYF. In nucleotides, the CDR3 is TGTGCCTGGAGTGTACTAGCGGGAGAAGGCGGGCAGTACTTC.

This clone was seen at least ten times. The chain joins TRBV3-1 to TRBJ1-6; D possibly corresponds to TRBD1 (5 bases). Germline V CDR1 and CDR2: LGHDT, YNNKEL (reference sequence). The V and J ends lost 4 bases and 14 bases respectively, with 18 bases between them. The CDR3 covers 14 residues. The CDR3, as DNA: TGTGCCAGCAGCCCGGGCAGGGTTATTGTATCCCTCCACTTT. Residues: CASSPGRVIVSLHF.

The CDR3 protein is CASKGSSGTGELFF. The CDR3 nucleotides are TGCGCCAGCAAGGGTTCGTCCGGGACCGGGGAGCTGTTTTTT. The rearrangement links TRBV5-1 to TRBJ2-2; D is unclear. The CDR3 has 14 residues. Germline CDR1 and CDR2: SGHRS and YFSETQ. Trimming took off 6 bases at V and 5 bases at J, with 14 bases between the two ends.

This clone was counted ten times or more. V usage is TRBV20-1 and J usage is TRBJ2-1, with unresolved D. The germline V gene has CDR1 DFQATT and CDR2 SNEGSKA (reference sequence). The CDR3 loop spans 14 amino acids. V lost 6 bases, J lost 0 bases, and 12 bases lay in between. The CDR3, as DNA: TGCAGTGCCCGATCGAAAAGCTCCTACAATGAGCAGTTCTTC. This codes for CSARSKSSYNEQFF.

A few counts support this clone. V is TRBV6-1 and J is TRBJ2-2; 9 bases are a match to TRBD2. V shed 4 bases and J 3 bases; nucleotides not matched to a gene: 3. The CDR3 has 15 residues. CDR1 MNHNS and CDR2 SASEGT come from the germline V gene. The CDR3 sequence: CASSAGTSHTGELFF. The DNA for the CDR3 is TGTGCCAGCAGTGCCGGGACTAGCCACACCGGGGAGCTGTTTTTT.

This clone was detected many times. One end of the junction varies from germline; a read error may be responsible. The rearrangement uses TRBV24-1 and TRBJ2-1; possible D gene TRBD2, 6 bases. Germline CDR1 KGHDR, CDR2 SFDVKD. This CDR3 is built from 18 residues. CDR3 sequence reads: CAASDDLALPGVTNEQFF. As DNA, the CDR3 is TGTGCCGCCAGTGATGACCTGGCCCTGCCGGGAGTCACCAATGAGCAGTTCTTC.

This clone was observed a few times. This chain links TRBV28 with TRBJ2-5; TRBD1 aligns across 9 bases. V dropped 5 bases and J dropped 1; count of bases not matched to a gene: 8. CDR1 is MDHEN, CDR2 SYDVKM, per germline. The CDR3 runs 16 residues. The chain's CDR3 is CASSIRQGELQETQYF. The CDR3 DNA sequence: TGTGCCAGCAGTATTCGACAGGGGGAACTCCAAGAGACCCAGTACTTC.

This clone was seen at least ten times. The chain combines TRBV13 with TRBJ1-1; 9 nucleotides line up with TRBD1. The CDR3 is 16 amino acids. V was pared by 0 bases and J by 1 base, with 3 bases of the junction left unmatched. The germline gives CDR1 PRHDT, CDR2 FYEKMQ (reference sequence). CDR3 sequence: CASSLGGDRENTEAFF. CDR3 DNA: TGTGCCAGCAGCTTAGGTGGGGACAGGGAGAACACTGAAGCTTTCTTT.